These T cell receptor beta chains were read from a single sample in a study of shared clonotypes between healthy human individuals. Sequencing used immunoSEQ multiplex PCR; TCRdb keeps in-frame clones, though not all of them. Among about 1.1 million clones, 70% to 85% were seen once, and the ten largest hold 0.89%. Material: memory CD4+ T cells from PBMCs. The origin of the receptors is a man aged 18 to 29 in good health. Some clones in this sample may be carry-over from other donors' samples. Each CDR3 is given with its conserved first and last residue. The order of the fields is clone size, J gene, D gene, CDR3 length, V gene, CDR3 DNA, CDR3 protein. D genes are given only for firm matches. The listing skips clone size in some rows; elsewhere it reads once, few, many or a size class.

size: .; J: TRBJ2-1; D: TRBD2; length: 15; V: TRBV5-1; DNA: TGCGCCAGCAGGGGCGGGGGATTGGCCTACAATGAGCAGTTCTTC; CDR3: CASRGGGLAYNEQFF
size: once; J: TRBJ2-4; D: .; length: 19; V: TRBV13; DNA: TGTGCCAGCAGCCCTGGGGCGGGGCGGAGTCCCTTAGCCAAAAACATTCAGTACTTC; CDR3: CASSPGAGRSPLAKNIQYF
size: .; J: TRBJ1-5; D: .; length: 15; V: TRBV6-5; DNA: TGTGCCAGCAGTCCTCAGACAGGAGGGAGTCAGCCCCAGCATTTT; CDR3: CASSPQTGGSQPQHF
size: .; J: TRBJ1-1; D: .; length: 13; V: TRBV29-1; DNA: TGCAGCGGAGCCACGGGGTTGGACACTGAAGCTTTCTTT; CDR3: CSGATGLDTEAFF
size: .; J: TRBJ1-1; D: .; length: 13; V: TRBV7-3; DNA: TGTGCCAGCAGCTTAATGTCCTGGGGGGAAGCTTTCTTT; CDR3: CASSLMSWGEAFF
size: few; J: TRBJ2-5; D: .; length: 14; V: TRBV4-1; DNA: TGCGCCAGCAGCCCCCCGGGCAGGGAAGAGACCCAGTACTTC; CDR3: CASSPPGREETQYF
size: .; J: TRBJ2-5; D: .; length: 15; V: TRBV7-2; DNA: TGTGCCAGCAGCTTAGCCGGTGGCAGCCAAGAGACCCAGTACTTC; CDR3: CASSLAGGSQETQYF
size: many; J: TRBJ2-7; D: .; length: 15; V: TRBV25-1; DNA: TGTGCCAGCAGTGGCCCCCTGGAGAACTCCTACGAGCAGTACTTC; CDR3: CASSGPLENSYEQYF
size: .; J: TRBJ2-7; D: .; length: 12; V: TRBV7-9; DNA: TGTGCCAGCAGCTTAATCCCATACGAGCAGTACTTC; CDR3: CASSLIPYEQYF
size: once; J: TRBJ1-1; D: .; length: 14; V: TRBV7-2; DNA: TGTGCCAGCAGCTTATCTTGGGACATGTATGAAGCTTTCTTT; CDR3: CASSLSWDMYEAFF
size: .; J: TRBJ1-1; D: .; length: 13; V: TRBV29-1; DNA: TGCAGCTTCGGCGGGCTTCAAGGGACTGAAGCTTTCTTT; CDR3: CSFGGLQGTEAFF
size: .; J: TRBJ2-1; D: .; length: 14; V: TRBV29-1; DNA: TGCAGCGGGGGTGCACGGGTAAACTACAATGAGCAGTTCTTC; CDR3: CSGGARVNYNEQFF
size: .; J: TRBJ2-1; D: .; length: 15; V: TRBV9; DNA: TGTGCCAGCAGCGAACGACTGACCCCCTACAATGAGCAGTTCTTC; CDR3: CASSERLTPYNEQFF
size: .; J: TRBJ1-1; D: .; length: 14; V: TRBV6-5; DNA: TGTGCCAGCAGTTACTCCCGGGGTGGCACTGAAGCTTTCTTT; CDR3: CASSYSRGGTEAFF
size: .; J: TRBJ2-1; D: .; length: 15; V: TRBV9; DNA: TGTGCCAGCAGCGTAGTCGGGACCACCTACAATGAGCAGTTCTTC; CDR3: CASSVVGTTYNEQFF
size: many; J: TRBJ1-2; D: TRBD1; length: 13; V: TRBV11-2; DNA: TGTGCCAGCAGTCCGCAGGGGGACTATGGCTACACCTTC; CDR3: CASSPQGDYGYTF
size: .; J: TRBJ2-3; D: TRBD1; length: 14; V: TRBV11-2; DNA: TGTGCCAGCACCCAGGGGGCGCAGACAGATACGCAGTATTTT; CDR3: CASTQGAQTDTQYF
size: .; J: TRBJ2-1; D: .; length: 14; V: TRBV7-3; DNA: TGTGCCAGCAGACGGACACGGAACGACAATGAGCAGTTCTTC; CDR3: CASRRTRNDNEQFF
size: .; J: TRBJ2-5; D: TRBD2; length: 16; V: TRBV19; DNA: TGTGCCAGTAGTACGCCTAGCGGGATCACCCTAGAGACCCAGTACTTC; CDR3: CASSTPSGITLETQYF
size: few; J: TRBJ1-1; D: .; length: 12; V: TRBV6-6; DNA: TGTGCCAGCAGTTACGAGGCATGGGAAGCTTTCTTT; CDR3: CASSYEAWEAFF
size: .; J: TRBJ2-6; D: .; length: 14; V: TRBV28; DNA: TGTGCCAGCAGTTTTATTTCTGGGGCCAACGTCCTGACTTTC; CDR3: CASSFISGANVLTF
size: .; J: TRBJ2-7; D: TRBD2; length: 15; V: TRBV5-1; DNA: TGCGCCAGCAGGCGACTAGCGGGAGACCCCTACGAGCAGTACTTC; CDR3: CASRRLAGDPYEQYF
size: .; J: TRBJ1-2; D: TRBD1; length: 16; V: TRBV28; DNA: TGTGCCAGCAGTTTATTTAACAGGCTAGGAGGGGGCGGCTACACCTTC; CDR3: CASSLFNRLGGGGYTF
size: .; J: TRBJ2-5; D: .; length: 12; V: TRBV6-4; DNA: TGTGCCAGCAGTGATCGGGGTTCGACCCAGTACTTC; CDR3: CASSDRGSTQYF
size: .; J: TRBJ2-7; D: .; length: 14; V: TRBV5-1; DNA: TGCGCCAGCAGCTCCTACGGAGAATCGGCCGAGCAGTACTTC; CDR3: CASSSYGESAEQYF
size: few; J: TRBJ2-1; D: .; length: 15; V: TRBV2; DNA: TGTGCCAGCAGTGAAGTACAGAGCTCCTACAATGAGCAGTTCTTC; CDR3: CASSEVQSSYNEQFF
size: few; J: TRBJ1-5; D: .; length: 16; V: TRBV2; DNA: TGTGCCAGCAGTGAACTGGACCCTTATAGCAATCAGCCCCAGCATTTT; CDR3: CASSELDPYSNQPQHF
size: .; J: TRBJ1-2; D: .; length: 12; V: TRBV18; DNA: TGTGCCAGCTCATCGGGCGGGCCGGGCTACACCTTC; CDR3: CASSSGGPGYTF
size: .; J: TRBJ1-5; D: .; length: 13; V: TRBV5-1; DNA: TGCGCCAGCTCCCGGGACAGCAATCAGCCCCAGCATTTT; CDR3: CASSRDSNQPQHF
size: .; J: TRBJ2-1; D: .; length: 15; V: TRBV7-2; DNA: TGTGCCAGCAGCTTAGTGGGTCTAGTCGGCAATGAGCAGTTCTTC; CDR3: CASSLVGLVGNEQFF
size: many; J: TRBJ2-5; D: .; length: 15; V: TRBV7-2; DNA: TGTGCCAGCAGCTTTAGCCCAAACCTCGGTGAGACCCAGTACTTC; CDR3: CASSFSPNLGETQYF
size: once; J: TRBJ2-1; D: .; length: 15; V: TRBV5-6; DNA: TGTGCCAGCAGCTTTGGAAACAGAGCCTACAATGAGCAGTTCTTC; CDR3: CASSFGNRAYNEQFF
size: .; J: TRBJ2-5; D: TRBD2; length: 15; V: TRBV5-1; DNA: TGCGCCAGCAGCTTGGCCACGGGACTAGGGGAGACCCAGTACTTC; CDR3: CASSLATGLGETQYF
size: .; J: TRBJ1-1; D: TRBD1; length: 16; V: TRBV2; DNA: TGTGCCAGCAGCGGACAGGGGACGACGATGAACACTGAAGCTTTCTTT; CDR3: CASSGQGTTMNTEAFF
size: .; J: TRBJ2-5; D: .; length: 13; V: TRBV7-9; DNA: TGTGCCAGCAGCTTAAGGGAATGGGAGACCCAGTACTTC; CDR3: CASSLREWETQYF
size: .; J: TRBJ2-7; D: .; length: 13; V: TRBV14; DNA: TGTGCCAGCAGCCAAGGACTTGCCTACGAGCAGTACTTC; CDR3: CASSQGLAYEQYF
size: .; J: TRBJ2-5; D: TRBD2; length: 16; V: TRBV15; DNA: TGTGCCACCAGCAGAGATCTTACAGCGGGAGTGGAGACCCAGTACTTC; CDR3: CATSRDLTAGVETQYF
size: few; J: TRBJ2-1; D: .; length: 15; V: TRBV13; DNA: TGTGCCAGCAGCTTAGATTGGCGGGACCACAATGAGCAGTTCTTC; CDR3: CASSLDWRDHNEQFF
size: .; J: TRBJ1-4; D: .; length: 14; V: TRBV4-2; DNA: TGTGCCAGCAGCGGCCGTCTTTTGAATGAAAAACTGTTTTTT; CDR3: CASSGRLLNEKLFF
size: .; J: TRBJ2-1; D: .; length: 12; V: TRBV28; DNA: TGTGTAGTGGGAGTTGCCTACAATGAGCAGTTCTTC; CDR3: CVVGVAYNEQFF
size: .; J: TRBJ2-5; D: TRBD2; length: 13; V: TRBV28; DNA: TGTGCCAGCAGTTTTAGCGGGGTCATGGCCCAGTACTTC; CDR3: CASSFSGVMAQYF
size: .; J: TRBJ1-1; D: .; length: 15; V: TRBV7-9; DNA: TGTGCCAGCAGCCAAGATTCGCTCGGGAACACTGAAGCTTTCTTT; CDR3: CASSQDSLGNTEAFF
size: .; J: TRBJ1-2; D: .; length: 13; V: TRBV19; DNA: TGTGCCAGTAGTCCTTCCATCAGGGACGGCTACACCTTC; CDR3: CASSPSIRDGYTF
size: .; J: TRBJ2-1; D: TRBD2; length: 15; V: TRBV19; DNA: TGTGCCAGTAGTATAGTCAGCGGGAGAAACAATGAGCAGTTCTTC; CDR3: CASSIVSGRNNEQFF
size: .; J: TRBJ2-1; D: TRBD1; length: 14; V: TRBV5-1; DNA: TGCGCCAGCAGCTTAGGGACAGCCTACAATGAGCAGTTCTTC; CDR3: CASSLGTAYNEQFF
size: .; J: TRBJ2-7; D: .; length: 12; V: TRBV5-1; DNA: TGCGCCAGCAGCTTGACTCCGGACGAGCAGTACTTC; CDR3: CASSLTPDEQYF
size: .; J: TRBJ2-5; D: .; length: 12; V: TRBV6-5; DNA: TGTGCCAGCAAGGTGGGGAGCGGGACCCAGTACTTC; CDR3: CASKVGSGTQYF
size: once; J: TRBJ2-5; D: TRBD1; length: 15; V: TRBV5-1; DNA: TGCGCCAGCAGCGACCCACAGGGGCAGGGAGAGACCCAGTACTTC; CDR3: CASSDPQGQGETQYF
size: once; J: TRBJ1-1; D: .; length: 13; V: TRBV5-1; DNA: TGCGCCAGCAGCCCCGGACAGCCCTATGAAGCTTTCTTT; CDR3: CASSPGQPYEAFF
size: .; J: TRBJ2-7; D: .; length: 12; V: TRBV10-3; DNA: TGTGCCATCAGTGCAGGGGGAGGCGAGCAGTACTTC; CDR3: CAISAGGGEQYF
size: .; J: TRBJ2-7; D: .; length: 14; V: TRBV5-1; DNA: TGCGCCAGCAGCTTGGGTGGGAGCCCCTACGAGCAGTACTTC; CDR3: CASSLGGSPYEQYF
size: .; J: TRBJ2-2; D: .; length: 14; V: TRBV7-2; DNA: TGTGCCAGCAGCTTAGGGGGGAACACCGGGGAGCTGTTTTTT; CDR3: CASSLGGNTGELFF
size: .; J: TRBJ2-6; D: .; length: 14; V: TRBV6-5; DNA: TGTGCCAGCACAGTTAGTTCTGGGGCCAACGTCCTGACTTTC; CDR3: CASTVSSGANVLTF
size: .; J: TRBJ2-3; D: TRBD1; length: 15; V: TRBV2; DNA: TGTGCCAGCAGCCAGTCTGGACAGGGAGAAGATACGCAGTATTTT; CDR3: CASSQSGQGEDTQYF